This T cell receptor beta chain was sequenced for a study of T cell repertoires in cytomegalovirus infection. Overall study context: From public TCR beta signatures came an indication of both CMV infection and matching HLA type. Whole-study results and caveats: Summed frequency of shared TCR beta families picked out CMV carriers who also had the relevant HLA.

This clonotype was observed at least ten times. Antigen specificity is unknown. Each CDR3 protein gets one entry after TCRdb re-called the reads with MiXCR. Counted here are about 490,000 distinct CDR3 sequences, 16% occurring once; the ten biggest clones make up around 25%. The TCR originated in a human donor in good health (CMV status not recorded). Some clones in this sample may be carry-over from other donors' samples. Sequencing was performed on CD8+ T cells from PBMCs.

The CDR3 loop is CATSLSGRAGETQYF. The CDR3 DNA reads as TGTGCCACCAGCCTAAGCGGGAGGGCCGGAGAGACCCAGTACTTC. The chain joins TRBV15 to TRBJ2-5; 10 positions match TRBD2. Germline CDR1 LNHNV, CDR2 YYDKDF (reference sequence). V gave up 5 bases and J gave up 4 bases; unmatched junction bases: 7. The CDR3 has 15 amino acids.